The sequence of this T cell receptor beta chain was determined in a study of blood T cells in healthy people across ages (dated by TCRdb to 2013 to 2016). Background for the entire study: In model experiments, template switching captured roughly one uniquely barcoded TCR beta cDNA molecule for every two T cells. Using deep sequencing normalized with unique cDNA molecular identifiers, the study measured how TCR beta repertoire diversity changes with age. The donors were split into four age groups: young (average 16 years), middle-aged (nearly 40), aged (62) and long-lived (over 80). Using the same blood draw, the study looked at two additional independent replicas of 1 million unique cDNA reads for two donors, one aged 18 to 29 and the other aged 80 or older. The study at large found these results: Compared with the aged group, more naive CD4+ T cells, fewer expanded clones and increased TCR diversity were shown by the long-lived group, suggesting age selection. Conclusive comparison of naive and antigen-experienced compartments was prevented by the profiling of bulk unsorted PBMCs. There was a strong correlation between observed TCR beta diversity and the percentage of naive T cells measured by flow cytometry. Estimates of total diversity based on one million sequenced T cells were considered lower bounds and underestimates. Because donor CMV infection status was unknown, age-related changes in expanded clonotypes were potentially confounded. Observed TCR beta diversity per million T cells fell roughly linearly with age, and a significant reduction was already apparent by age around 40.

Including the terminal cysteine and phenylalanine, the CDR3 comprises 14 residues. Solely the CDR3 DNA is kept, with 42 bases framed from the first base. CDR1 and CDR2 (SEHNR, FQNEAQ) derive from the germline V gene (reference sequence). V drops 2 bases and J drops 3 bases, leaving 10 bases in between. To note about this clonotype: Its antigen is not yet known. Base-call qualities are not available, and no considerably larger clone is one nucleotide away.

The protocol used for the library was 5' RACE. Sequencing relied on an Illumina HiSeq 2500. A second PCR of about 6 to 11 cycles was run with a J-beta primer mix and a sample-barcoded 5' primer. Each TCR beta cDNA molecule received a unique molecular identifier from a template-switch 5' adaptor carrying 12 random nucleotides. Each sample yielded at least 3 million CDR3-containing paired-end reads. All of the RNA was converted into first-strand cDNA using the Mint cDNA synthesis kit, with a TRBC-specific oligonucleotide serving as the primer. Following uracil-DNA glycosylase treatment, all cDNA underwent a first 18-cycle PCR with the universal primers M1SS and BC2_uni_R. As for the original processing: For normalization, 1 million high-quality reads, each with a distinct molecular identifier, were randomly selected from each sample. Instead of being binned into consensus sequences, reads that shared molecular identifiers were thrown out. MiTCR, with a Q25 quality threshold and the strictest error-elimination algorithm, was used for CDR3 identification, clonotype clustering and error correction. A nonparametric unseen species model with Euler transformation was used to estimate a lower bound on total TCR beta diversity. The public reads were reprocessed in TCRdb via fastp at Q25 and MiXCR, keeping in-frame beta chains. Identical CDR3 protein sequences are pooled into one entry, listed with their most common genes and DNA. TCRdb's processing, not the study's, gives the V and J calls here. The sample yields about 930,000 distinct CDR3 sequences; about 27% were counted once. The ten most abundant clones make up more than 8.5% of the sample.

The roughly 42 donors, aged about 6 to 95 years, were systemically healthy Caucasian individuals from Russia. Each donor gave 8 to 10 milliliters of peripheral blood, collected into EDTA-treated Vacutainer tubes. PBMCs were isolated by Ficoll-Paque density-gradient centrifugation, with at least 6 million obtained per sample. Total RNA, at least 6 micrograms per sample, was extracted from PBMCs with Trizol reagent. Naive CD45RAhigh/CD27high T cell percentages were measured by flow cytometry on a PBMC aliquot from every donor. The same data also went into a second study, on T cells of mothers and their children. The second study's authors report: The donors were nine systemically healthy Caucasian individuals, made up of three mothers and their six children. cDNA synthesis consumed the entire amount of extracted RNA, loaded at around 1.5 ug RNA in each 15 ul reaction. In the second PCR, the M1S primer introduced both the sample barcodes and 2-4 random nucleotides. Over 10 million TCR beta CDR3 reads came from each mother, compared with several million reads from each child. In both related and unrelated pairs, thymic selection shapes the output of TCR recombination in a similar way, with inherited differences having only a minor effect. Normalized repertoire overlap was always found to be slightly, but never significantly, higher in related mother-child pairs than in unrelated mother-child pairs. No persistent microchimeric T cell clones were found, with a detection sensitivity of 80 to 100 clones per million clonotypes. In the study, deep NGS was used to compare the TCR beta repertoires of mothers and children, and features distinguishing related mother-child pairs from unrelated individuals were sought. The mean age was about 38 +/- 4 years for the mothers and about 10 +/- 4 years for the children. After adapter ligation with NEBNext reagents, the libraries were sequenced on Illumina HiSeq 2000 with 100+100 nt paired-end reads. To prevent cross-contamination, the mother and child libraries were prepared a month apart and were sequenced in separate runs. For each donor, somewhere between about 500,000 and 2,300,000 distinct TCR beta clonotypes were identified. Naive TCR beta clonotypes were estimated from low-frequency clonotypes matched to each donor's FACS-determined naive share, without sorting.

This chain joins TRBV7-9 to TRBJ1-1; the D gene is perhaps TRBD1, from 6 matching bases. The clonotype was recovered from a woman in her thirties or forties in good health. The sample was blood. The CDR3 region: CASSLLGADTEAFF. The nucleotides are TGTGCCAGCAGCTTACTGGGGGCTGACACTGAAGCTTTCTTT.